A selection of T cell receptor beta chains follows, all from one sample in a study of blood T cell repertoires in COVID-19. The table came from immunoSEQ multiplex PCR; TCRdb's copy has only in-frame clones and leaves some out. The data hold 90,000 to 110,000 clones, with around four fifths observed a single time. Sequencing input: peripheral blood. Receptors were obtained from a woman aged 60 to 75 with acute or convalescent COVID-19. Both conserved end residues are part of each CDR3. D genes are given only for firm matches. Clone sizes are given selectively: once, few, many, or a class where the clone is expanded.

size: -; D: -; length: 16; V: TRBV6-2/TRBV6-3; J: TRBJ2-1; CDR3: CASTPGQGKTANEQFF; DNA: TGTGCCAGCACCCCAGGGCAGGGAAAAACAGCGAATGAGCAGTTCTTC
size: -; D: -; length: 14; V: TRBV28; J: TRBJ2-7; CDR3: CASSPYDGSPYGYF; DNA: TGTGCCAGCAGTCCTTACGACGGGTCGCCTTATGGGTACTTC
size: -; D: TRBD2; length: 15; V: TRBV5-1; J: TRBJ2-7; CDR3: CASSLESGGSYEQYF; DNA: TGCGCCAGCAGCTTGGAAAGCGGGGGCTCCTACGAGCAGTACTTC
size: -; D: -; length: 13; V: TRBV18; J: TRBJ2-2; CDR3: CASSIQRAGELFF; DNA: TGTGCCAGCTCGATTCAGCGCGCCGGGGAGCTGTTTTTT
size: -; D: -; length: 14; V: TRBV11-2; J: TRBJ1-4; CDR3: CASSLSQGAIGVFF; DNA: TGTGCCAGCAGCTTAAGTCAAGGGGCCATTGGGGTGTTTTTT
size: -; D: TRBD1; length: 13; V: TRBV6-5; J: TRBJ1-5; CDR3: CATLWGQFQPQHF; DNA: TGTGCCACCCTTTGGGGACAGTTTCAGCCCCAGCATTTT
size: once; D: -; length: 14; V: TRBV6-5; J: TRBJ1-4; CDR3: CASSYSPPGEKLFF; DNA: TGTGCCAGCAGTTACTCGCCGCCTGGGGAGAAACTGTTTTTT
size: -; D: TRBD1; length: 14; V: TRBV19; J: TRBJ2-5; CDR3: CASRDRGRGETQYF; DNA: TGTGCCAGCCGAGACAGGGGTCGAGGGGAGACCCAGTACTTC
size: few; D: TRBD2; length: 16; V: TRBV7-2; J: TRBJ2-3; CDR3: CASSFRASGNADTQYF; DNA: TGTGCCAGCAGCTTTCGGGCTAGCGGGAATGCAGATACGCAGTATTTT
size: few; D: -; length: 12; V: TRBV7-9; J: TRBJ1-6; CDR3: CASSIHLSPLHF; DNA: TGTGCCAGCAGCATACACCTTTCACCCCTCCACTTT
size: -; D: -; length: 16; V: TRBV5-1; J: TRBJ2-5; CDR3: CASSLKGGSYQETQYF; DNA: TGCGCCAGCAGCTTGAAGGGCGGGTCCTACCAAGAGACCCAGTACTTC
size: -; D: -; length: 12; V: TRBV6-6; J: TRBJ1-5; CDR3: CASRSGNQPQHF; DNA: TGTGCCAGCAGGTCAGGCAATCAGCCCCAGCATTTT
size: -; D: -; length: 11; V: TRBV29-1; J: TRBJ2-3; CDR3: CSVARFDTQYF; DNA: TGCAGCGTTGCCAGGTTTGATACGCAGTATTTT
size: -; D: TRBD1; length: 16; V: TRBV11-2; J: TRBJ1-4; CDR3: CASSLDPGQGEEKLFF; DNA: TGTGCCAGCAGCTTAGATCCCGGACAGGGAGAAGAAAAACTGTTTTTT
size: few; D: -; length: 14; V: TRBV6-5; J: TRBJ1-1; CDR3: CASSYRGWVTEAFF; DNA: TGTGCCAGCAGTTACCGGGGATGGGTCACTGAAGCTTTCTTT
size: -; D: -; length: 13; V: TRBV2; J: TRBJ2-7; CDR3: CASSVRSNYEQYF; DNA: TGTGCCAGCAGTGTCCGGTCGAACTACGAGCAGTACTTC
size: -; D: TRBD2; length: 13; V: TRBV10-3; J: TRBJ2-3; CDR3: CAISGGVTDTQYF; DNA: TGTGCCATCAGCGGGGGGGTCACAGATACGCAGTATTTT
size: -; D: TRBD2; length: 17; V: TRBV24-1; J: TRBJ2-1; CDR3: CATSDSPLAGGVNEQFF; DNA: TGTGCCACCAGTGACTCACCACTAGCGGGGGGGGTCAATGAGCAGTTCTTC
size: -; D: -; length: 15; V: TRBV4-2; J: TRBJ1-3; CDR3: CASSQVAGSGNTIYF; DNA: TGTGCCAGCAGCCAAGTGGCGGGCTCTGGAAACACCATATATTTT
size: -; D: -; length: 12; V: TRBV28; J: TRBJ1-4; CDR3: CASSRGGEKLFF; DNA: TGTGCCAGCAGCCGCGGGGGGGAAAAACTGTTTTTT
size: -; D: -; length: 17; V: TRBV21-1; J: TRBJ2-7; CDR3: CASSKASWGRIPYEQYF; DNA: TGTGCCAGCAGCAAAGCGTCGTGGGGCCGTATTCCCTACGAGCAGTACTTC
size: -; D: TRBD2; length: 15; V: TRBV2; J: TRBJ2-1; CDR3: CASSVLAGGYNEQFF; DNA: TGTGCCAGCAGCGTACTAGCGGGGGGGTACAATGAGCAGTTCTTC
size: -; D: -; length: 14; V: TRBV28; J: TRBJ1-2; CDR3: CASSLFGQNYGYTF; DNA: TGTGCCAGCAGTTTATTTGGGCAAAACTATGGCTACACCTTC
size: -; D: -; length: 14; V: TRBV7-2; J: TRBJ1-2; CDR3: CASSSRQANYGYTF; DNA: TGTGCCAGCAGCTCAAGACAGGCCAACTATGGCTACACCTTC
size: once; D: TRBD2; length: 17; V: TRBV5-5; J: TRBJ2-7; CDR3: CASRGTSGGTTLSGQYF; DNA: TGTGCCAGCAGAGGGACTAGCGGGGGGACGACGTTGTCTGGGCAGTACTTC
size: -; D: TRBD2; length: 16; V: TRBV18; J: TRBJ2-5; CDR3: CASSPPLAGVQETQYF; DNA: TGTGCCAGCTCACCACCGCTAGCGGGGGTACAAGAGACCCAGTACTTC
size: -; D: TRBD1; length: 15; V: TRBV5-6; J: TRBJ1-1; CDR3: CASSRETGLNTEAFF; DNA: TGTGCCAGCAGCCGAGAGACAGGGCTGAACACTGAAGCTTTCTTT
size: -; D: TRBD2; length: 14; V: TRBV20-1; J: TRBJ2-7; CDR3: CSASPQRGNYEQYF; DNA: TGCAGTGCTAGTCCACAGCGGGGGAACTACGAGCAGTACTTC
size: once; D: -; length: 16; V: TRBV10-3; J: TRBJ2-1; CDR3: CAISGQGGGSYNEQFF; DNA: TGTGCCATCAGTGGGCAGGGGGGCGGGTCCTACAATGAGCAGTTCTTC
size: -; D: TRBD2; length: 15; V: TRBV30; J: TRBJ2-5; CDR3: CAWSVGASGRETQYF; DNA: TGTGCCTGGAGTGTAGGAGCTAGCGGGAGGGAGACCCAGTACTTC
size: -; D: -; length: 16; V: TRBV5-8; J: TRBJ1-5; CDR3: CASSLGTRYSNQPQHF; DNA: TGTGCCAGCAGCTTGGGGACACGGTATAGCAATCAGCCCCAGCATTTT
size: -; D: -; length: 13; V: TRBV3-1/TRBV3-2; J: TRBJ1-2; CDR3: CASSQSGFGGYTF; DNA: TGTGCCAGCAGCCAATCAGGGTTTGGTGGCTACACCTTC
size: -; D: -; length: 16; V: TRBV10-3; J: TRBJ1-4; CDR3: CAISRTQGTTNEKLFF; DNA: TGTGCCATCAGCCGGACCCAGGGAACAACTAATGAAAAACTGTTTTTT
size: -; D: TRBD2; length: 19; V: TRBV27; J: TRBJ2-1; CDR3: CASSPGLAGGPSPSNEQFF; DNA: TGTGCCAGCAGTCCGGGACTAGCGGGAGGGCCGTCCCCCTCCAATGAGCAGTTCTTC
size: -; D: TRBD1; length: 15; V: TRBV7-9; J: TRBJ1-6; CDR3: CASSGRTGGNSPLHF; DNA: TGTGCCAGCAGCGGTAGGACAGGGGGCAATTCACCCCTCCACTTT
size: -; D: TRBD2; length: 15; V: TRBV4-2; J: TRBJ2-5; CDR3: CASSPGTSVQETQYF; DNA: TGTGCCAGCAGCCCTGGGACTAGCGTCCAAGAGACCCAGTACTTC
size: once; D: TRBD2; length: 15; V: TRBV7-9; J: TRBJ2-7; CDR3: CASRLGGDPTYEQYF; DNA: TGTGCCAGCCGCCTGGGGGGGGACCCAACCTACGAGCAGTACTTC